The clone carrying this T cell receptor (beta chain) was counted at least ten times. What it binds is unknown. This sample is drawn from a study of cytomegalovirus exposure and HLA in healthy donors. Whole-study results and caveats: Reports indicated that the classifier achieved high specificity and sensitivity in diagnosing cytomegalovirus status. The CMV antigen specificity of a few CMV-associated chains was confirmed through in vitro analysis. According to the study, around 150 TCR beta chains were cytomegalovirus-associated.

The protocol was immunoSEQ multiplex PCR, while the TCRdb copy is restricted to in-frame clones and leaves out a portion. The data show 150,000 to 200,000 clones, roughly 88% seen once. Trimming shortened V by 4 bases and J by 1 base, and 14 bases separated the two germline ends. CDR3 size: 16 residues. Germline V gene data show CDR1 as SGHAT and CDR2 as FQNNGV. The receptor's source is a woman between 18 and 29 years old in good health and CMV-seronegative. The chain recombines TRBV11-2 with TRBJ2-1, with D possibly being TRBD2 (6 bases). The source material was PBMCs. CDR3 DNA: TGTGCCAGCAGCTCCCTACGACGGGAGTCCTACAATGAGCAGTTCTTC. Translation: CASSSLRRESYNEQFF.